This record looks at one T cell receptor beta chain sequence and its context. One entry per CDR3 protein, called by TCRdb with MiXCR from the RT-PCR reads. Of approximately 21,000 distinct CDR3 sequences listed, around 30% are singletons. This sample is part of a study of patients and donors after allogeneic stem cell transplantation. The V gene lost 3 bases and the J gene lost 1 base, with 10 bases spanning the gap. Germline V lookup: CDR1 SEHNR, CDR2 FQNEAQ (reference sequence). There are 15 residues in the CDR3. This chain links TRBV7-9 with TRBJ2-1, with D perhaps TRBD1 (6 bases). Sequences were obtained from blood, either unsorted or a sorted T cell fraction (not recorded which). The source of this sequence is a human donor who was either an allogeneic HSCT recipient or a stem cell or donor lymphocyte infusion donor (not recorded which). It is not recorded whose cells these are; they may come from a transplant donor. CDR3 sequence (DNA): TGTGCCAGCAGCTTCAACAGGGAGTCCTACAATGAGCAGTTCTTC. It yields the protein CASSFNRESYNEQFF.